This T cell receptor (beta chain) was documented in a study of cytomegalovirus exposure and HLA in healthy donors. The CDR3 covers 15 residues. V shed 3 bases and J shed 0 bases, with 10 bases lying between them. Germline CDR1 and CDR2: MNHEY and SMNVEV (reference sequence). With 60 Vbeta and 13 Jbeta primers, the PCR was carried out. Sequencing was performed with immunoSEQ multiplex PCR; in TCRdb, only in-frame clones are kept and a portion is missing. The sample includes under 200,000 clones, roughly 85% of them seen just once. The chain combines TRBV27 with TRBJ2-3; weak D call: TRBD2 (6 bases). Sequencing used PBMCs. The sequence was obtained from a middle-aged man in good health and CMV-seronegative. The chain's CDR3 is CASSFGGRSTDTQYF. The CDR3 DNA reads as TGTGCCAGCAGTTTCGGAGGGAGGAGCACAGATACGCAGTATTTT.